These T cell receptor beta chains were read from a single sample in a study of T cell responses to AZD1222 COVID-19 vaccine. The repertoire was sequenced with immunoSEQ multiplex PCR; TCRdb's copy has only in-frame clones and lacks some. The sample lists around 76,000 clones, about 85% seen once, with about 12% in the top ten. The source was peripheral blood, collected on day 0 of AZD1222 vaccination. The receptors come from an adult in good health. The CDR3 runs from the conserved cysteine through the conserved F or W. A D gene is named only where the DNA matches it firmly. Size is stated for part of the rows, as once, few or many counts, or as a class when the clone is expanded.

cdr3_aa cdr3_nt clone_size v_call d_call j_call
CASHRGTGGLYGYTF TGCGCCAGCCACCGAGGGACAGGGGGACTCTATGGCTACACCTTC NA TRBV4-1 TRBD1 TRBJ1-2
CASSFGRYQETQYF TGTGCCAGCAGTTTTGGCAGGTACCAAGAGACCCAGTACTTC NA TRBV27 NA TRBJ2-5
CASSRPGGASEAFF TGTGCCAGCAGTCGGCCAGGGGGCGCATCTGAAGCTTTCTTT NA TRBV28 TRBD1 TRBJ1-1
CASSQEQGGQGASPLHF TGTGCCAGCAGCCAAGAACAGGGGGGACAGGGAGCTTCACCCCTCCACTTT NA TRBV4-2 TRBD1 TRBJ1-6
CATSGTSYTGELFF TGTGCCACCAGTGGGACTTCATACACCGGGGAGCTGTTTTTT NA TRBV24-1 NA TRBJ2-2
CASSRGIAEGTDTQYF TGTGCCAGCTCACGAGGGATAGCGGAGGGCACAGATACGCAGTATTTT NA TRBV18 NA TRBJ2-3
CASSEGGLLDF TGTGCCAGCAGTGAAGGGGGGCTGTTGGACTTC NA TRBV2 NA TRBJ2-7
CASSSSGGNTEAFF TGTGCCAGCAGCTCATCGGGGGGGAACACTGAAGCTTTCTTT NA TRBV7-2 NA TRBJ1-1
CAISESQGSGEQYF TGTGCCATCAGTGAGTCTCAGGGATCGGGCGAGCAGTACTTC NA TRBV10-3 NA TRBJ2-7
CASSQDVSGQNSSPLHF TGCGCCAGCAGCCAAGATGTATCCGGGCAGAATTCGTCACCCCTCCACTTT NA TRBV4-3 NA TRBJ1-6
CASSDMGTSTDTQYF TGTGCCAGCAGTGATATGGGGACTAGCACAGATACGCAGTATTTT NA TRBV2 NA TRBJ2-3
CASSYSQENTGELFF TGTGCCAGCAGTTATTCCCAGGAGAACACCGGGGAGCTGTTTTTT NA TRBV6-5 NA TRBJ2-2
CANPRAAGELFF TGTGCCAACCCGCGGGCGGCCGGGGAGCTGTTTTTT NA TRBV13 NA TRBJ2-2
CASSYSGTNGYTF TGTGCCAGCAGTTACTCGGGGACAAATGGCTACACCTTC NA TRBV6-5 NA TRBJ1-2
CASSKGTGGLRETQYF TGTGCCAGCAGCAAGGGGACAGGGGGCTTGCGAGAGACCCAGTACTTC once TRBV21-1 NA TRBJ2-5
CATSRDTPGQGGTQYF TGTGCCACCAGCAGAGATACACCGGGACAGGGCGGGACCCAGTACTTC NA TRBV15 TRBD1 TRBJ2-5
CASSLADRADEQYF TGTGCCAGCAGTTTAGCCGACAGAGCCGACGAGCAGTACTTC NA TRBV27 NA TRBJ2-7
CASSFWARNTEAFF TGTGCCAGCAGTTTTTGGGCCCGGAACACTGAAGCTTTCTTT NA TRBV6-5 NA TRBJ1-1
CASSQTRAKGSYEQYF TGCGCCAGCAGTCAGACTAGGGCAAAAGGATCCTACGAGCAGTACTTC few TRBV23-1 NA TRBJ2-7
CASSARRPSGDTSTDTQYF TGTGCCAGCAGTGCCCGTAGGCCTAGCGGGGACACGAGCACAGATACGCAGTATTTT NA TRBV6-2/TRBV6-3 TRBD2 TRBJ2-3
CASSYSGQDTEAFF TGTGCCAGCAGTTACTCGGGACAGGACACTGAAGCTTTCTTT NA TRBV6-5 TRBD1 TRBJ1-1
CASSLAGTGYEQYF TGTGCCAGCAGCTTGGCCGGGACAGGCTACGAGCAGTACTTC NA TRBV5-5 TRBD1 TRBJ2-7
CASSIEGDKSYNEQFF TGTGCCAGTAGTATTGAGGGAGATAAATCCTACAATGAGCAGTTCTTC NA TRBV19 NA TRBJ2-1
CASSYGDPNEQFF TGTGCCAGCAGCTATGGGGACCCCAATGAGCAGTTCTTC NA TRBV7-9 NA TRBJ2-1
CASSYTLAGAANQPQHF TGTGCCAGCAGTTACACCCTCGCCGGGGCCGCCAATCAGCCCCAGCATTTT NA TRBV6-2/TRBV6-3 NA TRBJ1-5
CASNPPGGGIHEQFF TGTGCCAGCAACCCACCCGGTGGGGGGATCCATGAGCAGTTCTTC NA TRBV2 NA TRBJ2-1
CASSKVWGRMSYGYTF TGTGCCAGCAGCAAAGTTTGGGGGCGGATGAGCTATGGCTACACCTTC once TRBV21-1 NA TRBJ1-2
CASSLTTASYTF TGTGCCAGCAGCCTAACGACAGCCAGCTACACCTTC once TRBV9 NA TRBJ1-2
CASNTGTGVYEQYF TGTGCCAGCAACACCGGGACAGGGGTTTACGAGCAGTACTTC NA TRBV2 TRBD1 TRBJ2-7
CASRNQGSYEQYF TGCGCCAGCAGGAATCAGGGCTCCTACGAGCAGTACTTC NA TRBV5-1 NA TRBJ2-7
CASSVGQGSNYGYTF TGTGCCAGCAGCGTTGGACAGGGAAGTAACTATGGCTACACCTTC NA TRBV7-6 TRBD1 TRBJ1-2
CASSPMTSGGANEQFF TGTGCCAGCTCACCGATGACTAGCGGGGGGGCCAATGAGCAGTTCTTC NA TRBV18 TRBD2 TRBJ2-1
CASSLGQGAISYEQYF TGTGCCAGCAGCCTGGGACAGGGGGCAATCTCCTACGAGCAGTACTTC NA TRBV7-9 TRBD1 TRBJ2-7
CASSFGGPQETQYF TGTGCCAGCAGCTTTGGGGGCCCCCAAGAGACCCAGTACTTC NA TRBV7-2 NA TRBJ2-5
CASTPGVGGANVLTF TGTGCCAGCACCCCGGGGGTCGGTGGGGCCAACGTCCTGACTTTC NA TRBV7-9 NA TRBJ2-6
CASSQDRQPNQPQHF TGTGCCAGCAGCCAAGATAGGCAGCCGAATCAGCCCCAGCATTTT NA TRBV4-2 NA TRBJ1-5
CASRSTGGSGNTIYF TGTGCCAGCAGGTCGACAGGGGGTTCGGGAAACACCATATATTTT NA TRBV6-6 TRBD1 TRBJ1-3
CASSLWGDLNSNQPQHF TGTGCCAGCAGTTTATGGGGGGACCTCAATAGCAATCAGCCCCAGCATTTT once TRBV27 NA TRBJ1-5
CASTGLSNTEAFF TGTGCCAGCACCGGGTTATCGAACACTGAAGCTTTCTTT NA TRBV6-5 NA TRBJ1-1
CASSPGQGAYEQYF TGCGCCAGCAGTCCGGGACAGGGGGCCTACGAGCAGTACTTC NA TRBV5-1 TRBD1 TRBJ2-7
CAIRGGQGETGELFF TGTGCCATCAGGGGGGGACAGGGAGAGACCGGGGAGCTGTTTTTT NA TRBV10-3 TRBD1 TRBJ2-2
CASSFVRGDYGYTF TGTGCCAGCAGCTTTGTCCGGGGAGACTATGGCTACACCTTC once TRBV7-2 NA TRBJ1-2
CASSLGQAQLGPQHF TGTGCCAGTAGTCTTGGACAAGCCCAATTGGGGCCCCAGCATTTT NA TRBV19 NA TRBJ1-5
CAIMGTGDSSYEQYF TGTGCCATCATGGGGACAGGGGACAGCTCCTACGAGCAGTACTTC NA TRBV10-3 TRBD1 TRBJ2-7
CASSLDRGYEQYF TGTGCCAGCAGCTTAGATCGGGGGTACGAGCAGTACTTC few TRBV11-3 NA TRBJ2-7
CASSLRQAGANVLTF TGTGCCAGCTCACTAAGGCAGGCTGGGGCCAACGTCCTGACTTTC NA TRBV18 NA TRBJ2-6
CASSEYEVGETQYF TGTGCCAGCAGTGAATACGAGGTCGGGGAGACCCAGTACTTC NA TRBV25-1 NA TRBJ2-5
CASSLGGKVNQPQHF TGTGCCAGCAGCTTAGGAGGGAAGGTGAATCAGCCCCAGCATTTT NA TRBV7-2 NA TRBJ1-5
CASSLLGVLEQYF TGTGCCAGCAGCTTACTAGGTGTGCTCGAGCAGTACTTC NA TRBV7-2 NA TRBJ2-7
CASSYTASGGQGEQYF TGTGCCAGCAGTTACACGGCGAGCGGGGGCCAGGGGGAGCAGTACTTC few TRBV2 TRBD2 TRBJ2-7
CASSVEGQGTAGVEKLFF TGTGCCAGCAGCGTAGAAGGACAGGGAACGGCCGGGGTCGAAAAACTGTTTTTT NA TRBV9 TRBD1 TRBJ1-4
CASSIGQGLYGYTF TGTGCCAGTAGTATCGGACAGGGCCTCTATGGCTACACCTTC NA TRBV19 TRBD1 TRBJ1-2
CASSPRRLAGHNLPETQYF TGTGCCAGCAGCCCAAGGAGGCTAGCGGGACACAACTTACCCGAGACCCAGTACTTC NA TRBV9 TRBD2 TRBJ2-5
CASSVRGRYTEAFF TGTGCCAGCAGTGTTCGGGGCCGGTACACTGAAGCTTTCTTT NA TRBV2 NA TRBJ1-1
CATQPAGEPYGYTF TGTGCCACCCAACCGGCAGGGGAGCCCTATGGCTACACCTTC once TRBV24-1 NA TRBJ1-2